The present entry profiles one T cell receptor (beta chain) with its context. This clone was counted a few times. There is no known antigen for this receptor. No base-level quality is on record; no much larger clone is a single base apart. The sample belongs to a study of technical replicates of blood from a handful of donors (dated 2017 in TCRdb). Counted from cysteine to phenylalanine, this CDR3 has 10 amino acids. Left in the record is the CDR3 DNA by itself, 30 bases read in frame from the first base. Reading the germline V gene gives CDR1 SGHTA and CDR2 FQGTGA. The trim is 5 bases for V and 10 bases for J, with a gap of 8 bases between the germline ends. Receptor amplification or capture employed the immunoSEQ multiplex PCR assay. As stored in TCRdb, this immuneACCESS dataset retains in-frame rearrangements with V and J assigned. A fraction of the clones does not appear; measured against another copy, unresolved V genes explain less than half of the discrepancy, and the remainder lacks a known reason. In this sample the table shows about 15,000 clones, approximately 83% of which occur a single time. The ten largest clones capture around 10% of the sample.

The sequence came from a human donor in good health. Some clones in this sample may be carry-over from other donors' samples. The sample taken for sequencing was PBMCs. The chain is made from TRBV7-3 and TRBJ1-1, with an unclear D gene assignment. The CDR3 has the sequence CASSPRGAFF. At the DNA level, the sequence is TGTGCCAGCAGCCCGCGCGGAGCTTTCTTT.